One T cell receptor (beta chain) is described in this entry. The target antigen is unknown. This entry comes from a study of cytomegalovirus exposure and HLA in healthy donors. Study-level results: Some segments of the V type, notably TRBV6-2 and TRBV6-3, were excluded as indistinguishable. Per a prior analysis, the majority of TCR beta V segments were productive roughly 90% or roughly 30% of the time.

It was with 60 Vbeta and 13 Jbeta primers that the PCR ran. Authors' methods: Around 10 million of the roughly 80 million unique TCR beta chains counted in a later analysis were shared. Produced via immunoSEQ multiplex PCR; TCRdb's table is partial and in-frame only. V and J calls and clone size are copied from that table; D and trimming were computed from the DNA. The table lists about 170,000 clones, 85% of them singletons, with 1% in the top ten. The V and J ends lost 0 bases and 8 bases respectively, with 15 bases between them. Germline assignment: CDR1 SGHTS and CDR2 YDEGEE. The CDR3 sequence is 15 residues long.

This receptor was identified in a boy aged 2 to 10 in good health and CMV-seronegative. The J gene is TRBJ2-1, the V gene TRBV5-8; D perhaps matches TRBD2 (5 bases). Sequenced sample: PBMCs. The CDR3 nucleotides are TGTGCCAGCAGCTTGGGGAGGTTGGAGCCGCATGAGCAGTTCTTC. The encoded protein is CASSLGRLEPHEQFF.